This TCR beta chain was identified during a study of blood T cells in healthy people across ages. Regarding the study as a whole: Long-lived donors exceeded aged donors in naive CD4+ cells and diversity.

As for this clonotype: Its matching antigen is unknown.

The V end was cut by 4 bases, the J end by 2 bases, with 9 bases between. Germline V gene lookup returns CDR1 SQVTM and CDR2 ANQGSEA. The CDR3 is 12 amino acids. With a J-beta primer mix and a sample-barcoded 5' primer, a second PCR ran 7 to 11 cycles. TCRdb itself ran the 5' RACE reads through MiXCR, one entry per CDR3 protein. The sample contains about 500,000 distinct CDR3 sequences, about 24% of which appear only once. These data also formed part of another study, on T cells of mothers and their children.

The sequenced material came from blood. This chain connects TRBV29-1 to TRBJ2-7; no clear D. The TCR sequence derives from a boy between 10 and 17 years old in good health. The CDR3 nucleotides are TGCAGCGTTGTTAGCCAAACCTACGAGCAGTACTTC. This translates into CSVVSQTYEQYF.